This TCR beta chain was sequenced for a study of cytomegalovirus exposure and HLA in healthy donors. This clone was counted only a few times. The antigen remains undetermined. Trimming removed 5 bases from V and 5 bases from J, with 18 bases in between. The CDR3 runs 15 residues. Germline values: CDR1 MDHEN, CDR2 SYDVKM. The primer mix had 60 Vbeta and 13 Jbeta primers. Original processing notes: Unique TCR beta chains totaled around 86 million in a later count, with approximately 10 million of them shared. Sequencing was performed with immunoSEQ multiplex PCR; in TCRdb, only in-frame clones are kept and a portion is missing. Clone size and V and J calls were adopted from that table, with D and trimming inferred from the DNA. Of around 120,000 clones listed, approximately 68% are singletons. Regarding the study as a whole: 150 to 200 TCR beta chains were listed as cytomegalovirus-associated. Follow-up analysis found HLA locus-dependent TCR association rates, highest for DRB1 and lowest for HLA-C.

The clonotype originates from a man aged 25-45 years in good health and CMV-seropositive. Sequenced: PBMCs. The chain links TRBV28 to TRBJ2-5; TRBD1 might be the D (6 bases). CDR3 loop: CASSEPGVRHETQYF. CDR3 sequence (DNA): TGTGCCAGCAGTGAACCAGGGGTGAGGCACGAGACCCAGTACTTC.